This T cell receptor beta chain was recovered during a study of blood T cell repertoires in COVID-19. The CDR3 has 14 residues. The junction had 10 bases not matched to a gene; V was cut back by 6 bases and J by 7 bases. CDR1 and CDR2 from the germline V gene are MNHEY and SVGAGI. Clones were read by immunoSEQ multiplex PCR, and TCRdb kept only the in-frame ones, dropping some. The sample carries about 80,000 clones, 80% to 90% recorded once. The receptor's source is an elderly man with active or convalescent COVID-19. J is TRBJ2-7 and V is TRBV6-5, with 9 positions matching TRBD1. The specimen sequenced was peripheral blood. The CDR3 loop is CASRNTGGSQEQYF. Here the CDR3 DNA reads TGTGCCAGCAGAAATACAGGGGGCTCTCAAGAGCAGTACTTC.